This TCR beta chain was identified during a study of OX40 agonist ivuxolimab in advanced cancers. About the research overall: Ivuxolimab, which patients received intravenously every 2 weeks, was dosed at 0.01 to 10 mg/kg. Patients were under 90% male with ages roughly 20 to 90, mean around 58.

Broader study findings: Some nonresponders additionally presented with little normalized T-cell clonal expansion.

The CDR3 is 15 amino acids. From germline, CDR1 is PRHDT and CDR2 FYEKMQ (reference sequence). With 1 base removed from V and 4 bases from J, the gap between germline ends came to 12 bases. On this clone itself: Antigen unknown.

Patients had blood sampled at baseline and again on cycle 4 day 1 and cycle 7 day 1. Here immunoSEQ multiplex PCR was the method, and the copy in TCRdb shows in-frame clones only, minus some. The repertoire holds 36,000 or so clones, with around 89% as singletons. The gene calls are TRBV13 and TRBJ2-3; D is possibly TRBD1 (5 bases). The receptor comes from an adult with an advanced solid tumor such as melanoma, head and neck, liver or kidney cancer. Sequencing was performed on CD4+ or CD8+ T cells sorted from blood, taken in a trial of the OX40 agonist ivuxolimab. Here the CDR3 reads CASSLVGRAADTQYF. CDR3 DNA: TGTGCCAGCAGCTTAGTGGGCAGGGCAGCAGATACGCAGTATTTT.